This section outlines one T cell receptor (beta chain) sequence together with its context. This clone's antigen is unknown. No base quality information exists; no much larger clone differs at one position. The CDR3 regions of human TCRbeta chains were subjected to immunosequencing. On the authors' methods: TCRs in the repertoires were matched against a reference library of SARS-CoV-2-specific TCRs that had been generated with the MIRA antigen-specificity platform. Breadth was defined as the fraction of unique TCRs that were SARS-CoV-2-associated. Depth was defined as the fraction of total T cells that were SARS-CoV-2-associated. Each spike-specific TCR was assigned to its reactive spike region and to a CD4 or CD8 class using the MIRA data. Log10-transformed breadth and depth values were compared by one-way ANOVA with Sidak's multiple comparisons tests. TCRdb retrieved this table from immuneACCESS and kept in-frame rearrangements only. Not all clones are present; in checked studies, unresolved V genes account for under half, and no reason is known for the remainder. V, J and clone size are taken as reported in that table, and D and trimming were inferred from the DNA itself. Counted in this sample were fewer than 150,000 clones; 75% to 90% of them appeared once. The ten largest clones represent 4.1% of the sample.

The data derive from a study of T cell responses to AZD1222 COVID-19 vaccine (dated by TCRdb to the early 2020s). Broadly, across the study: Because spike-specific TCR depth and breadth did not differ between the two schedules, AZD1222 recipients who got a second dose at roughly 4 weeks were pooled with those who got a second dose at roughly 12 weeks. TCR sequencing was performed for over 230 trial participants, of whom some 200 were given two doses of AZD1222 and around 26 were given two doses of MenACWY control vaccine. Enrollment into the trials was organized by age into subgroups of 18-55, 56-69 and 70-plus years, and those subgroups contained approximately 150, 30 and 60 TCR-sequenced participants, respectively. The investigation overall reported the following: Conclusions about previously exposed vaccinees were limited because only 6 or 7 AZD1222 recipients were SARS-CoV-2 seropositive at baseline. The 56-69-year group was small, and its depth increase did not reach significance, likely because of low power. Reportedly, almost half of the unique spike-specific TCRs recognized epitopes lying outside the regions that are mutated in the B.1.351 and B.1.1.7 variants. Most participants were white British and females outnumbered males, and the authors suggested that clonal diversity may have been underestimated. After two AZD1222 doses, both the breadth and the depth of spike-specific TCRs were significantly higher than at day 0 and than in MenACWY recipients. No day 14 peak-response samples were available, so repertoires were characterized only after the peak T cell response. Vaccine-associated CD4 TCRs spanned the whole spike protein, with dominant responses in regions 160-218 and 743-854.

The sample's time point label is to be understood as: baseline before first vaccination. Samples from vaccinated people were obtained from the UK trials COV001 and COV002, which included a single-blind randomized controlled phase 2/3 trial of AZD1222 (ChAdOx1 nCoV-19) in healthy adults. For TCRbeta chain sequencing, PBMC samples from trial participants were taken at day 0 and at day 28 after the second dose. The junction shows trimming of 2 bases on V and 7 bases on J, and the gene matches do not reach 11 bases of it. CDR1 is given as SGHNT and CDR2 as YYREEE, both from the germline V gene (reference sequence). The CDR3 covers 15 residues, taking in both the cysteine and the phenylalanine. Only CDR3 DNA remains: 45 bases, in frame from the first base.

The receptor comes from an adult in good health. The specimen comprised peripheral blood, sampled on day 0 of AZD1222 vaccination. This sequence uses TRBV5-4 and TRBJ1-2; 7 junctional bases match TRBD1. The nucleotide sequence reads as follows: TGTGCCAGCAGCTTCGGGGCGACAGGGTCGGTTGGCTACACCTTC. Its translation reads: CASSFGATGSVGYTF.